The clone carrying this T cell receptor beta chain appeared a few times. What it binds is not known. TCRdb called the reads again in MiXCR, with one record for every CDR3 protein. The sample records more than 150,000 distinct CDR3 sequences, about a quarter being singletons. This entry is derived from a study of T cell repertoires in cytomegalovirus infection. Turning to the study itself: Based on public TCR beta signatures, there were indications of CMV infection and of a matching HLA type. Findings and limits, study-wide: Summed frequency of public TCR beta families distinguished CMV carriers with the relevant HLA. The ex vivo response showed dominance by HLA-C-restricted CMV-specific TCR beta clonotypes.

The germline gives CDR1 SGDLS, CDR2 YYNGEE. This CDR3 is built from 16 residues. Trimming cost V 4 bases and J 5 bases; bases outside gene matches: 8. The sequencing input was PBMCs. The source of this sequence is a human donor in good health (CMV status not recorded). Some clones in this sample may be carry-over from other donors' samples. This chain links TRBV9 with TRBJ2-5; 13 bases are shared with TRBD2. The CDR3 DNA is TGTGCCAGCAGCCCCGGACTAGCGGGAGTTACGGAGACCCAGTACTTC. It is translated as CASSPGLAGVTETQYF.